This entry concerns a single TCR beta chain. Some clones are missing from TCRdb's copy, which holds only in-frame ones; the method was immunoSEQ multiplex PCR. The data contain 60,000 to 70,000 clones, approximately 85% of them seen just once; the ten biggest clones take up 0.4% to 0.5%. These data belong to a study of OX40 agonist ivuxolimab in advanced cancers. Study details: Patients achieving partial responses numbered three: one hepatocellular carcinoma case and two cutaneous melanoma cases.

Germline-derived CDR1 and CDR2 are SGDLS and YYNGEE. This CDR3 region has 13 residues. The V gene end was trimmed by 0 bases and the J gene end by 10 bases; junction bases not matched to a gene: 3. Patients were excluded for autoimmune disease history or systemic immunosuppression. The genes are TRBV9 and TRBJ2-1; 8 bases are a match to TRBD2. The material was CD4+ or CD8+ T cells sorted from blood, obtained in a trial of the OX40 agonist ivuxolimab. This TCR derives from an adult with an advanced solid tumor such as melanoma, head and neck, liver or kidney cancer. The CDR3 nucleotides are TGTGCCAGCAGCGTAGGGGCTAGCGGGGAGCAGTTCTTC. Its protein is CASSVGASGEQFF.